This is a list of T cell receptor beta chains from one sample in a study of Graves' ophthalmopathy and Graves' hyperthyroidism. TCRdb redid the calling of the multiplex PCR reads with MiXCR, one entry per CDR3 protein. Here the sample spans roughly 400,000 distinct CDR3 sequences, about a sixth being singletons. Sequenced sample: peripheral blood. These receptors were obtained from an adult woman with stable Graves' hyperthyroidism. Both conserved end residues are part of each CDR3. D genes are given only for firm matches. Size is stated for part of the rows, as once, few or many counts, or as a class when the clone is expanded.

V gene: TRBV28
clone size: many
D gene: .
J gene: TRBJ2-5
CDR3 protein: CASSIGSTQETQYF
CDR3 DNA: TGTGCCAGCAGTATAGGGTCCACCCAAGAGACCCAGTACTTC

V gene: TRBV10-1
clone size: many
D gene: .
J gene: TRBJ2-5
CDR3 protein: CASSESRAGKETQYF
CDR3 DNA: TGCGCCAGCAGTGAGTCTCGGGCAGGAAAAGAGACCCAGTACTTC

V gene: TRBV6-1
clone size: many
D gene: .
J gene: TRBJ1-5
CDR3 protein: CASSETEWPQHF
CDR3 DNA: TGTGCCAGCAGTGAAACGGAGTGGCCCCAGCATTTT

V gene: TRBV20-1
clone size: many
D gene: .
J gene: TRBJ1-2
CDR3 protein: CSARDGHRGYTF
CDR3 DNA: TGCAGTGCTAGAGACGGACATAGGGGCTACACCTTC

V gene: TRBV10-3
clone size: many
D gene: TRBD1
J gene: TRBJ1-1
CDR3 protein: CAISEGDRRAAFF
CDR3 DNA: TGTGCCATCAGTGAGGGGGACAGGAGGGCGGCTTTCTTT

V gene: TRBV2
clone size: many
D gene: TRBD2
J gene: TRBJ2-7
CDR3 protein: CASRPGGNRLGEQYF
CDR3 DNA: TGTGCCAGCAGACCGGGGGGGAACAGGCTAGGCGAGCAGTACTTC

V gene: TRBV14
clone size: many
D gene: TRBD2
J gene: TRBJ2-2
CDR3 protein: CASSHELAPNTGELFF
CDR3 DNA: TGTGCCAGCAGCCACGAACTAGCGCCGAACACCGGGGAGCTGTTTTTT

V gene: TRBV6-1
clone size: .
D gene: TRBD1
J gene: TRBJ2-1
CDR3 protein: CACTGAGLNEQFF
CDR3 DNA: TGTGCCTGTACAGGGGCGGGTTTGAATGAGCAATTCTTC

V gene: TRBV6-2/TRBV6-3
clone size: .
D gene: TRBD1
J gene: TRBJ1-2
CDR3 protein: CASSYSSGQGANGYTF
CDR3 DNA: TGTGCCAGCAGTTACTCGTCGGGACAGGGGGCGAATGGCTACACCTTC

V gene: TRBV18
clone size: many
D gene: .
J gene: TRBJ2-7
CDR3 protein: CASSPDFFYEQYF
CDR3 DNA: TGTGCCAGCTCTCCCGACTTCTTCTACGAGCAGTACTTC

V gene: TRBV19
clone size: few
D gene: .
J gene: TRBJ2-7
CDR3 protein: CASSIGPAGKGEQYF
CDR3 DNA: TGTGCCAGTAGTATCGGGCCGGCAGGGAAGGGCGAGCAGTACTTC

V gene: TRBV7-2
clone size: .
D gene: .
J gene: TRBJ2-7
CDR3 protein: CASSLASLPPYEQYF
CDR3 DNA: TGTGCCAGCAGCTTAGCCTCACTACCGCCCTACGAGCAGTACTTC

V gene: TRBV18
clone size: many
D gene: .
J gene: TRBJ2-7
CDR3 protein: CASSPPPGRPYEQYF
CDR3 DNA: TGTGCCAGCTCACCACCACCAGGGCGCCCCTACGAGCAGTACTTC

V gene: TRBV28
clone size: many
D gene: .
J gene: TRBJ2-5
CDR3 protein: CASSPPDRKETQYF
CDR3 DNA: TGTGCCAGCAGTCCTCCCGACAGAAAAGAGACCCAGTACTTC

V gene: TRBV12-3/TRBV12-4
clone size: many
D gene: TRBD1
J gene: TRBJ2-7
CDR3 protein: CASRGQGAHEQYF
CDR3 DNA: TGTGCCAGCAGGGGACAGGGGGCCCACGAGCAGTACTTC

V gene: TRBV12-3/TRBV12-4
clone size: many
D gene: .
J gene: TRBJ1-1
CDR3 protein: CASSLNPAEAFF
CDR3 DNA: TGTGCCAGCAGTTTAAATCCCGCTGAAGCTTTCTTT

V gene: TRBV6-1
clone size: many
D gene: .
J gene: TRBJ2-5
CDR3 protein: CASRDETQYF
CDR3 DNA: TGTGCCAGCAGGGACGAGACCCAGTACTTC

V gene: TRBV28
clone size: many
D gene: TRBD1
J gene: TRBJ1-2
CDR3 protein: CASSSPAGGYGYTF
CDR3 DNA: TGTGCCAGCAGTTCCCCGGCAGGGGGCTATGGCTACACCTTC